This is a list of T cell receptor beta chains from one sample in a study of monozygotic twins with inflammatory bowel disease. TCRdb re-called the 5' RACE reads and gives one entry per CDR3 protein, without DNA. This repertoire comprises fewer than 350,000 distinct CDR3 sequences; its ten largest clones make up 2% to 2.5%. Source material: blood. All receptors come from a human donor with ulcerative colitis or Crohn's disease, or a healthy co-twin of an affected twin (not recorded which). The CDR3 runs from the conserved cysteine through the conserved F or W.

>TRBJ1-2|TRBV12-3/TRBV12-4
CASSFRDYGYTF
>TRBJ2-3|TRBV9
CASSPSPSGKPTDTQYF
>TRBJ1-5|TRBV28
CASTTGLSSQPQHF
>TRBJ2-3|TRBV7-8
CASSFRGTDTQYF
>TRBJ2-5|TRBV4-1
CASSQTVVRETQYF
>TRBJ2-1|TRBV28
CASSTGTSFVHNEQFF
>TRBJ2-2|TRBV19
CASSSGLAPNTGELFF
>TRBJ2-2|TRBV29-1
CSAVGTPITGELFF
>TRBJ2-1|TRBV9
CASNVMVTSRNNEQFF
>TRBJ1-1|TRBV6-1
CASSDNPGLAFF
>TRBJ1-1|TRBV12-3/TRBV12-4
CASVGTQNTEAFF
>TRBJ1-2|TRBV4-1
CASSRVGQGPNYGYTF
>TRBJ2-2|TRBV7-2
CASSLVYGSDTGELFF
>TRBJ2-7|TRBV20-1
CSAPITDNSYEQYF
>TRBJ1-1|TRBV5-1
CASTDQVLNTEAFF
>TRBJ2-2|TRBV20-1
CSARGRWTPGELFF
>TRBJ2-1|TRBV7-6
CASSSPSSGGHNEQFF
>TRBJ2-1|TRBV7-2
CASSQATSGYNEQFF
>TRBJ1-5|TRBV6-5
CASSDGGVQHF
>TRBJ2-2|TRBV12-3/TRBV12-4
CASTTPPGAGSTGELFF
>TRBJ2-3|TRBV28
CASSPRGRGDTQYF
>TRBJ1-1|TRBV5-5
CASRQVLNTEAFF
>TRBJ2-1|TRBV7-9
CASSLWGDIKDNEQFF
>TRBJ2-1|TRBV5-6
CASSLTSPNEQFF
>TRBJ2-3|TRBV4-2
CASSPPQREGSDTQYF
>TRBJ2-3|TRBV29-1
CSVEETRALSTDTQYF
>TRBJ2-3|TRBV24-1
CATSDRDTDTQYF
>TRBJ2-1|TRBV29-1
CSVGERGVRNEQFF
>TRBJ2-3|TRBV10-2
CASRERGNHTDTQYF
>TRBJ1-2|TRBV9
CASSAGGIYGYTF
>TRBJ1-2|TRBV5-6
CASSLRGGYTF
>TRBJ2-7|TRBV28
CASRGGQGGYEQYF
>TRBJ2-3|TRBV3-1
CASSQDAGTRTDTQYF
>TRBJ2-2|TRBV5-1
CASSLEELNTGELFF
>TRBJ1-1|TRBV5-6
CASSPEGFPNTEAFF
>TRBJ2-7|TRBV20-1
CSARSLAGDLYEQYF
>TRBJ1-2|TRBV27
CASSLSLQTLGYYGYTF
>TRBJ2-1|TRBV6-5
CASSYNRDRGFPLDYNEQFF
>TRBJ2-3|TRBV15
CATSRAPSTDTQYF
>TRBJ2-4|TRBV5-1
CASSLTTNLAKNIQYF
>TRBJ1-5|TRBV6-5
CASSYGTGGSSNQPQHF
>TRBJ2-2|TRBV7-9
CAGDPGGYTGELFF
>TRBJ2-7|TRBV18
CASSSTGGSHEQYF
>TRBJ1-6|TRBV12-3/TRBV12-4
CASSQSNSPLHF
>TRBJ2-1|TRBV10-3
CAIREISGGEQFF
>TRBJ2-7|TRBV15
CATRMTVDSTYEQYF
>TRBJ2-7|TRBV5-6
CASSLGTGGSSYEQYF
>TRBJ2-1|TRBV28
CASAGGRDEQFF
>TRBJ2-7|TRBV11-2
CASSLGGFEQYF
>TRBJ2-7|TRBV28
CASRYGRSPLYEQYF
>TRBJ2-5|TRBV25-1
CASSEGGPTGTQYF
>TRBJ1-5|TRBV12-3/TRBV12-4
CASTLGVGNQPQHF
>TRBJ2-2|TRBV20-1
CSARPSGPKIPGELFF
>TRBJ1-1|TRBV10-3
CAISEVMDREAFF
>TRBJ2-4|TRBV28
CASSAGIAPAIAKNIQYF
>TRBJ2-4|TRBV20-1
CSATPSGGKNIQYF
>TRBJ2-2|TRBV7-7
CASSPGPGTGELFF
>TRBJ2-3|TRBV12-3/TRBV12-4
CASSSMTSGVDTQYF
>TRBJ1-5|TRBV19
CASTLGQGRLDNQPQHF
>TRBJ1-2|TRBV14
CASSQELLGSLVF